This T cell receptor beta chain came from a study of shared clonotypes between healthy human individuals. Study at large: Serving as donors were two women and three men, whose ages spanned 18 to 49.

CD45RO negativity and positive selection for CCR7 defined naive CD8 cells, a population that excluded terminally differentiated effector memory CD45RA+ cells. Note on this clone: Different DNA sequences within this sample yield the same CDR3.

The CDR3 is 13 residues long. From germline, CDR1 is MGHRA and CDR2 YSYEKL. Losses at the gene ends were 4 bases for V and 4 bases for J; bases not matched to a gene: 2. Clones were read by immunoSEQ multiplex PCR, and TCRdb kept only the in-frame ones, dropping some. The repertoire consists of about 1,900,000 clones, with over 85% occurring once and the leading ten covering 0.9% to 1.5%. The TCR comes from a young man in good health. The chain links TRBV4-1 to TRBJ1-1; 8 nucleotides align to TRBD1. The specimen sequenced was naive CD8+ T cells sorted from blood. In DNA, the CDR3 is TGCGCCAGCAGCCTCGGACAGGGCACTGAAGCTTTCTTT. Residues: CASSLGQGTEAFF.